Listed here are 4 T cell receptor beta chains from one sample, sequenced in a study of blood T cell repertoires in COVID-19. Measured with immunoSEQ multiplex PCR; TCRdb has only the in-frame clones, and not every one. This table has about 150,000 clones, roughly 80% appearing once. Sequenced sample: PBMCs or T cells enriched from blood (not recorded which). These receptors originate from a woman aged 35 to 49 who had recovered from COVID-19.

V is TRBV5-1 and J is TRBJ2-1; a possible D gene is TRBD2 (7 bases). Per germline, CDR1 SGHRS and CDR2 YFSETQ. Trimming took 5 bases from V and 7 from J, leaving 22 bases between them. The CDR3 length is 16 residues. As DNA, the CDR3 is TGCGCCAGCAGTCGCGGGGGCGGGGTAGGTTGGAATGAGCAGTTCTTC. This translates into CASSRGGGVGWNEQFF.

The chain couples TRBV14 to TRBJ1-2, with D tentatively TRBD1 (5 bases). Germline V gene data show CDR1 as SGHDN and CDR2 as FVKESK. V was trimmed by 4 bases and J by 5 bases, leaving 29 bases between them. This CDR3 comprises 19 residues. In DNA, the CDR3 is TGTGCCAGCAGCCCCCTGTTTTTCGGGGGGGGAGATGTTTGGTATGGCTACACCTTC. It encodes CASSPLFFGGGDVWYGYTF.

Here the CDR3 reads CASIGQGGTSNTGELFF. Written as DNA, the CDR3 is TGTGCCAGCATCGGCCAGGGGGGAACTTCGAACACCGGGGAGCTGTTTTTT. The J gene is TRBJ2-2, the V gene TRBV5-6; D may be TRBD1 (7 bases). Germline CDR1 is SGHDT and CDR2 is YYEEEE. V was cut by 6 bases and J by 0 bases, with 18 bases left in between. This CDR3 spans 17 amino acids.

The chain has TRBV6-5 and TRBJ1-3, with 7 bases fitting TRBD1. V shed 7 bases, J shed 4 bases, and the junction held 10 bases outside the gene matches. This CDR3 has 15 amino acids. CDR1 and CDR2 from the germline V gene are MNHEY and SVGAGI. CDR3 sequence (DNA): TGTGCCAGCAAAGTCTCTGGACAGGTCGGAAACACCATATATTTT. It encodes CASKVSGQVGNTIYF.